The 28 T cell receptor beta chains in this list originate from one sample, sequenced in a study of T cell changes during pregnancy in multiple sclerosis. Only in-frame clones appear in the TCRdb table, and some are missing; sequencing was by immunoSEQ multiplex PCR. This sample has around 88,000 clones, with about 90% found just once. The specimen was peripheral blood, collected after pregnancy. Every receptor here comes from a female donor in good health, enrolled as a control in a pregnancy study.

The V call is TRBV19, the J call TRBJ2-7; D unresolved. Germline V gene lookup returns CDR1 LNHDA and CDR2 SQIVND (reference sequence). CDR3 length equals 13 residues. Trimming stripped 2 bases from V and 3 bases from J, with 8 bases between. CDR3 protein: CASSIPGNYEQYF. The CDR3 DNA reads TGTGCCAGTAGTATACCAGGTAACTACGAGCAGTACTTC.

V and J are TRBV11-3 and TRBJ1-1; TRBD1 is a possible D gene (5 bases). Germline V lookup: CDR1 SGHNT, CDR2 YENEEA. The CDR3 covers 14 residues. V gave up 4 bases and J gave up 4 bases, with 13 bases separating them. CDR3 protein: CASSSGGGITEAFF. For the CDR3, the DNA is TGTGCCAGCAGCTCCGGCGGGGGGATCACTGAAGCTTTCTTT.

This CDR3 reads CASSHDTGWEPQHF. CDR3 nucleotide sequence: TGCGCCAGCAGCCATGATACAGGGTGGGAGCCCCAGCATTTT. The chain links TRBV4-1 to TRBJ1-5, with D maybe TRBD1 (6 bases). The CDR3 totals 14 residues. The V end lost 3 bases, the J end lost 8 bases, and 14 bases lay between the germline ends. CDR1 is MGHRA, CDR2 YSYEKL, per germline.

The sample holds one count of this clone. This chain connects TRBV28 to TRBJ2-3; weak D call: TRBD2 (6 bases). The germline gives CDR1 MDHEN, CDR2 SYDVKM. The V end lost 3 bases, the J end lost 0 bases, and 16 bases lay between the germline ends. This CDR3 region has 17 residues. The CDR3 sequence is CASSLELAGTSTDTQYF. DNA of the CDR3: TGTGCCAGCAGTTTGGAGTTGGCAGGGACTAGCACAGATACGCAGTATTTT. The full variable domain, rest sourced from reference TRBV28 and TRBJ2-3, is DVKVTQSSRYLVKRTGEKVFLECVQDMDHENMFWYRQDPGLGLRLIYFSYDVKMKEKGDIPEGYSVSREKKERFSLILESASTNQTSMYLCASSLELAGTSTDTQYFGPGTRLTVL.

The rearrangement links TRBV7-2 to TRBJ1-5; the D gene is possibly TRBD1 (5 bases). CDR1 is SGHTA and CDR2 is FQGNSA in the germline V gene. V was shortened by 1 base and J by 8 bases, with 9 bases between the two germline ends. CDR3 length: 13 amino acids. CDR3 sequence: CASSLDRGKPQHF. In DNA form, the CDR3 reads TGTGCCAGCAGCTTAGATCGGGGGAAGCCCCAGCATTTT. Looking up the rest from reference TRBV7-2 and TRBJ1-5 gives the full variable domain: GAGVSQSPSNKVTEKGKDVELRCDPISGHTALYWYRQSLGQGLEFLIYFQGNSAPDKSGLPSDRFSAERTGGSVSTLTIQRTQQEDSAVYLCASSLDRGKPQHFGDGTRLSIL.

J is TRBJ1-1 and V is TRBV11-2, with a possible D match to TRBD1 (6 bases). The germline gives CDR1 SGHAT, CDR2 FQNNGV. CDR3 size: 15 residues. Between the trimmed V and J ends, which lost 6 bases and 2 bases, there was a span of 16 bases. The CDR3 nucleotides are TGTGCCAGCAGGCCGGGGTGGGGGACAAACACTGAAGCTTTCTTT. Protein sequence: CASRPGWGTNTEAFF.

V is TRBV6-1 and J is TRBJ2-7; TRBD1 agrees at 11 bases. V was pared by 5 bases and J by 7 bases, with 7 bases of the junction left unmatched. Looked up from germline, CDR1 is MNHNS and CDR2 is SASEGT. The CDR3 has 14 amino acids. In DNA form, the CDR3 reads TGTGCCAGCAGTCGTGGACAGGGGGCTTGGGAGCAGTACTTC. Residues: CASSRGQGAWEQYF.

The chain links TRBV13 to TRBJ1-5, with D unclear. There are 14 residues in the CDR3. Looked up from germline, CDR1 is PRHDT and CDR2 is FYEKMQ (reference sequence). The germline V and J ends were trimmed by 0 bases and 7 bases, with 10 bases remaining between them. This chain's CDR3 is CASSLGQEGQPQHF. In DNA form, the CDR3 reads TGTGCCAGCAGCTTAGGCCAGGAAGGCCAGCCCCAGCATTTT.

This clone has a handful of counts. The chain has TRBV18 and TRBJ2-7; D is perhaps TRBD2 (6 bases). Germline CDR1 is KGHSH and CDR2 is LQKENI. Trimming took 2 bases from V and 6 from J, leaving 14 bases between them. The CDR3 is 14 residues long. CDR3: CASSPAGLGSEQYF. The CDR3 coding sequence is TGTGCCAGCTCACCAGCGGGACTCGGGAGCGAGCAGTACTTC.

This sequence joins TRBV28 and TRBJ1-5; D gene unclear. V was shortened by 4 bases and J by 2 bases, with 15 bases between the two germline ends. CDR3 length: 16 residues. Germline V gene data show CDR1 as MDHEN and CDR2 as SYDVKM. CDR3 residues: CASSSEGPSGNQPQHF. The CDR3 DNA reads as TGTGCCAGCAGTTCCGAGGGCCCCTCCGGCAATCAGCCCCAGCATTTT.

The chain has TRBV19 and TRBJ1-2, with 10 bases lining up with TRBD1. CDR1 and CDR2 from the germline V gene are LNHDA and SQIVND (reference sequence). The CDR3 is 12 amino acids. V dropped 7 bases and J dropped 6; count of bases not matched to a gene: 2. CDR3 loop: CASIGTGDGYTF. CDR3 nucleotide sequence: TGTGCCAGTATTGGGACAGGGGATGGCTACACCTTC.

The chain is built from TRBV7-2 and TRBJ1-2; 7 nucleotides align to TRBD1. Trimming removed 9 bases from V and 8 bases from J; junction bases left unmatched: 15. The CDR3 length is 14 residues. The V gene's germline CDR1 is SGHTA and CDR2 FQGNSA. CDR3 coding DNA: TGTGCCAGTAAGGAAGGACAGGTTGGGAAGGGCTACACCTTC. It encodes CASKEGQVGKGYTF.

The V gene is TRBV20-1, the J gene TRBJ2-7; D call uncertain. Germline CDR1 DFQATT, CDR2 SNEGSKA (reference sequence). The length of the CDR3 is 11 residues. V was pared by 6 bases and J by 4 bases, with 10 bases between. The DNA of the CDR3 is TGCAGTGCCCCCGGAGCGTACGAGCAGTACTTC. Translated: CSAPGAYEQYF.

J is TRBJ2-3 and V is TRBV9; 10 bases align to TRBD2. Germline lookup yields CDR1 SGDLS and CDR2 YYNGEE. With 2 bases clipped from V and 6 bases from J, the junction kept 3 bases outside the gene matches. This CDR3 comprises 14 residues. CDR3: CASSVQLAGDTQYF. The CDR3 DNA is TGTGCCAGCAGCGTTCAACTAGCGGGGGATACGCAGTATTTT.

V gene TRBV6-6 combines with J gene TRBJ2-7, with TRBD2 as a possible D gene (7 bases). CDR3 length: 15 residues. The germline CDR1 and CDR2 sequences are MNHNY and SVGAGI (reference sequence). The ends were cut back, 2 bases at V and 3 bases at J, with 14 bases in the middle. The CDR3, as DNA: TGTGCCAGCAGTTACCGAACAGGGAGGGGCTACGAGCAGTACTTC. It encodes CASSYRTGRGYEQYF.

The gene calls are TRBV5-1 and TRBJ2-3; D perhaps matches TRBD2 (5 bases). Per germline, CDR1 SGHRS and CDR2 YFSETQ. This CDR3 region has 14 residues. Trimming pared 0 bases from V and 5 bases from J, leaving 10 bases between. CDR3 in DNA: TGCGCCAGCAGCTTGGCCCTCGGGGAAGATACGCAGTATTTT. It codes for CASSLALGEDTQYF. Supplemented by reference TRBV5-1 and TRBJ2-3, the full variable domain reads KAGVTQTPRYLIKTRGQQVTLSCSPISGHRSVSWYQQTPGQGLQFLFEYFSETQRNKGNFPGRFSGRQFSNSRSEMNVSTLELGDSALYLCASSLALGEDTQYFGPGTRLTVL.

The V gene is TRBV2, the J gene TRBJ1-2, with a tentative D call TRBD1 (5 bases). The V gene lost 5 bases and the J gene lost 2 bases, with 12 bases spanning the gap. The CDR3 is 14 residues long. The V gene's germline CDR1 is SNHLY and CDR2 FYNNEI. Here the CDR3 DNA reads TGTGCCAGCAGTCCCGACAGCAAAAACTATGGCTACACCTTC. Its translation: CASSPDSKNYGYTF.

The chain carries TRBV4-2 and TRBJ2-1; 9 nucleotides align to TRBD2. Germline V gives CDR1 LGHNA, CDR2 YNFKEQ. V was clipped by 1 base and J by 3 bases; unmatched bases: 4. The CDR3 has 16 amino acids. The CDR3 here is CASSQGASGDYNEQFF. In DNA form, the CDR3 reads TGTGCCAGCAGCCAAGGGGCTAGCGGGGACTACAATGAGCAGTTCTTC.

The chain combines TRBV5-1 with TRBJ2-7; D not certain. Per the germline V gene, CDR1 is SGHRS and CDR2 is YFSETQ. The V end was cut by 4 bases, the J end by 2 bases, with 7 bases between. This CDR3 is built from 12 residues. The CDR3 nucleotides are TGCGCCAGCAGCCAGACTGCCTACGAGCAGTACTTC. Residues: CASSQTAYEQYF. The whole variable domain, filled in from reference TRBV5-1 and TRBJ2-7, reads KAGVTQTPRYLIKTRGQQVTLSCSPISGHRSVSWYQQTPGQGLQFLFEYFSETQRNKGNFPGRFSGRQFSNSRSEMNVSTLELGDSALYLCASSQTAYEQYFGPGTRLTVT.

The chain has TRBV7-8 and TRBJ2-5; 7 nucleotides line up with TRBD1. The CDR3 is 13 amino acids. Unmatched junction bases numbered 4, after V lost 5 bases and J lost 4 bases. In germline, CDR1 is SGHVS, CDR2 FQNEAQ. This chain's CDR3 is CASSLRQGETQYF. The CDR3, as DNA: TGTGCCAGCAGCCTTCGACAGGGAGAGACCCAGTACTTC.

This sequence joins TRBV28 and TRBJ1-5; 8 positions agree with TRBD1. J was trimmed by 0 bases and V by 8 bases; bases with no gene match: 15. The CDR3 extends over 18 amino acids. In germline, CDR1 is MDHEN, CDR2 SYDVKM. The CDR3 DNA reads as TGTGCCAGCGGGTGGGACAGGCGCGAACATTATAGCAATCAGCCCCAGCATTTT. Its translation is CASGWDRREHYSNQPQHF.

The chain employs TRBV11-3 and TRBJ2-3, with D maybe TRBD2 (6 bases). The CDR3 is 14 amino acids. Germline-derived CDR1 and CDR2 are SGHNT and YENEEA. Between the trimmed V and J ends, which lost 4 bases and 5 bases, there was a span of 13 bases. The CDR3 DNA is TGTGCCAGCAGCTCCTCGGGGCGGGGAGATACGCAGTATTTT. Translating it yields CASSSSGRGDTQYF.

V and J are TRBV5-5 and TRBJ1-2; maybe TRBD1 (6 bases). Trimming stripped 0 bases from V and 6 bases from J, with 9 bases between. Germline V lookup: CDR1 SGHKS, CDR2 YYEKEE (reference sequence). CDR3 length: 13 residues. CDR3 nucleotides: TGTGCCAGCAGCTTGGCGGCAGGGGATGGCTACACCTTC. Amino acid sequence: CASSLAAGDGYTF.

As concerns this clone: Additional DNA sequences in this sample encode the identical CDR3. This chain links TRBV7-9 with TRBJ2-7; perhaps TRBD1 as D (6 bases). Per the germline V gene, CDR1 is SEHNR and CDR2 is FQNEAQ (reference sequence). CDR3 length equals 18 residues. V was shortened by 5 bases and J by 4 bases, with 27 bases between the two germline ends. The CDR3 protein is CASSPFSRTDFHSYEQYF. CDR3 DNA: TGTGCCAGCAGCCCATTCTCAAGGACAGACTTCCACTCTTACGAGCAGTACTTC.

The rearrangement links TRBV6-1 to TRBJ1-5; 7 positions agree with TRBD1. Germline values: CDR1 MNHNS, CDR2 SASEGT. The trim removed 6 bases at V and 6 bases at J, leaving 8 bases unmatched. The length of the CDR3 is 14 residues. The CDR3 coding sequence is TGTGCCAGCAGAAGACAGGGAGCGGGTCAGCCCCAGCATTTT. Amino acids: CASRRQGAGQPQHF.

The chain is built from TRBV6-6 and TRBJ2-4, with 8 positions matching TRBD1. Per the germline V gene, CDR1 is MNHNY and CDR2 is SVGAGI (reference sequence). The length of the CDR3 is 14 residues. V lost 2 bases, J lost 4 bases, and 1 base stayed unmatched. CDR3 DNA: TGTGCCAGCAGTTACAGGACAGGGAAAAACATTCAGTACTTC. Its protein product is CASSYRTGKNIQYF.

Here the CDR3 DNA reads TGTGCCAGCAGAGGGGGCTCGATATCCTACGAGCAGTACTTC. This codes for CASRGGSISYEQYF. This chain connects TRBV2 to TRBJ2-7; TRBD1 matches at 7 bases. The CDR3 sequence is 14 residues long. Trimming removed 6 bases from V and 1 base from J; junction bases left unmatched: 6. Germline loops: CDR1 SNHLY, CDR2 FYNNEI.

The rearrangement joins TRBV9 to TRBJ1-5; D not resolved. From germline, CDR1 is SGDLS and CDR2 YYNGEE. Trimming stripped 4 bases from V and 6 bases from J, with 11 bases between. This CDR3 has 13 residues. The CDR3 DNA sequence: TGTGCCAGCAGCAGCTCCGTCGCTCAGCCCCAGCATTTT. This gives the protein CASSSSVAQPQHF.